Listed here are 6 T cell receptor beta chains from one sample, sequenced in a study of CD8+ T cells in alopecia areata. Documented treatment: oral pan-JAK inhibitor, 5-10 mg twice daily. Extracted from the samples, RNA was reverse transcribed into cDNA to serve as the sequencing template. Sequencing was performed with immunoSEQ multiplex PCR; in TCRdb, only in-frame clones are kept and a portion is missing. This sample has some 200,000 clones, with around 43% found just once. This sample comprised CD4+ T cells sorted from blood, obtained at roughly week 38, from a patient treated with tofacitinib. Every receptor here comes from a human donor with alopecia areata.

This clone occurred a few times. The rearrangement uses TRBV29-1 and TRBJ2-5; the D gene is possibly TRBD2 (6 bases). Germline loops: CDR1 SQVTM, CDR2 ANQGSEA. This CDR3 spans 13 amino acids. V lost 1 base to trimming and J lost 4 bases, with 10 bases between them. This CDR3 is CSVEGDGGETQYF. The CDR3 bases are TGCAGCGTTGAAGGGGACGGGGGAGAGACCCAGTACTTC.

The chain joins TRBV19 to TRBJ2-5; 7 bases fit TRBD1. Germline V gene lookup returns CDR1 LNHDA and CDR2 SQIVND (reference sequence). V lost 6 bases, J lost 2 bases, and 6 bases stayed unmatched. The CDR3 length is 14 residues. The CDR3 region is CASRARDSQETQYF. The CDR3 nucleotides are TGTGCCAGTAGGGCCCGGGACAGTCAAGAGACCCAGTACTTC.

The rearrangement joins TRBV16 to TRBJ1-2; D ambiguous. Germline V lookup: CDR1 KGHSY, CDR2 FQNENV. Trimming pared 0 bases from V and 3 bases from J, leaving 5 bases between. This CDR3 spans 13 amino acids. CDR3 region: CASSQSTDYGYTF. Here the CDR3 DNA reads TGTGCCAGCAGCCAATCGACGGACTATGGCTACACCTTC.

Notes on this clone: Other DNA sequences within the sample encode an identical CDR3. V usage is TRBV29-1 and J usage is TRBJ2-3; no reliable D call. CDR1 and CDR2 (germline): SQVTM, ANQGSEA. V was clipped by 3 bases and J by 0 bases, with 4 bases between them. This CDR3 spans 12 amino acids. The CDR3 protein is CSVDRSTDTQYF. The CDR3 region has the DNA TGCAGCGTTGACAGGAGCACAGATACGCAGTATTTT.

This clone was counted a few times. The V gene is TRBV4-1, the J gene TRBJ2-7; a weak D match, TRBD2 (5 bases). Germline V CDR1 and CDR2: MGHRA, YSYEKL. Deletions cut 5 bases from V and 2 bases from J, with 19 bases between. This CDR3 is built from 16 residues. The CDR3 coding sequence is TGCGCCAGCAGCGACCCTGTACGGGAAAGGGCCTACGAGCAGTACTTC. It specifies CASSDPVRERAYEQYF.

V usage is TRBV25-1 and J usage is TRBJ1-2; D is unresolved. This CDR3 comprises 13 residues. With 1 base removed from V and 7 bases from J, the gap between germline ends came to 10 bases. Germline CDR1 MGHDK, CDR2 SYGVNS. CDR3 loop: CASSESRLRGYTF. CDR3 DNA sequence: TGTGCCAGCAGTGAATCTAGACTTCGTGGCTACACCTTC.